This T cell receptor beta chain was found in a study of radiotherapy plus CTLA-4 blockade in lung cancer (dated by TCRdb to the late 2010s). Broadly, across the study: Among enrolled patients, under 20% had an objective response and about 30% reached disease control.

Library preparation employed the immunoSEQ multiplex PCR assay. TCRdb took this table from immuneACCESS and kept in-frame rearrangements with V and J called. Such tables lack part of the clones; where checked against another copy, unresolved V genes explain under half of the gap, and the rest is unexplained. The sample table holds 35,000 to 45,000 clones, of which 60% to 70% were seen once. The ten biggest clones cover roughly 25% of the sample. Note on this clone: This receptor's antigen is unknown. Within one base of it there is no much larger clone, and no base qualities were kept.

Focal radiation therapy combined with CTLA-4 blockade (ipilimumab) was tested in patients with chemo-refractory metastatic non-small-cell lung cancer. On the study overall, not on this receptor specifically: Early dynamic changes in blood T cell clones, together with increased serum interferon-beta after radiation, were reported as the strongest predictors of response. TCR clones derived from tumors expanded in peripheral blood after treatment with radiotherapy and ipilimumab.

V is shortened by 0 bases, J by 3 bases, and the region joining them spans 12 bases. Inclusive of the bounding cysteine and phenylalanine, the CDR3 is 15 residues long. Of the read, only the CDR3 DNA is kept; its 45 bases are in frame from base 1. The germline V gene encodes CDR1 SGHDT and CDR2 YYEEEE. This chain is built from TRBV5-6 and TRBJ1-1; matching of 5 bases hints at TRBD1 as the D gene. The sample in question was peripheral blood, obtained from a patient treated with radiotherapy plus ipilimumab. The clonotype was recovered from a human donor with non-small cell lung cancer who had a partial response to radiotherapy plus ipilimumab. In nucleotides, the sequence is TGTGCCAGCAGCTTGGGGTGGGGGGGATACACTGAAGCTTTCTTT. Translated, it reads CASSLGWGGYTEAFF.